The source of this T cell receptor (beta chain) is a study of T cells expressing NK-cell markers. Across the study: Seven of the eight sequenced donors were classified as HCMV-seropositive, and one was classified as seronegative. Study-level results: These same clonotypes (in a few donors) also led the CD3+CD56-NKG2C+ fraction.

5'RACE template switching built TCR beta cDNA with unique molecular identifiers. TCRdb re-called the 5' RACE reads and shows each CDR3 protein once, DNA omitted. Recorded for this sample: 450,000 to 600,000 distinct CDR3 sequences. This CDR3 has 15 amino acids. CDR1 SGHDT and CDR2 YYEEEE come from the germline V gene. Of note for this clonotype: Its matching antigen is unknown.

The sample comprised blood T cells: a sorted CD56 or NKG2C T cell subset, CD4+ or CD8+ T cells, or bulk PBMC T cells (not recorded which). V usage is TRBV5-6 and J usage is TRBJ2-1. The clonotype originates from a man aged 18 to 30 in good health. This chain's CDR3 is CASSSDRETYNEQFF.